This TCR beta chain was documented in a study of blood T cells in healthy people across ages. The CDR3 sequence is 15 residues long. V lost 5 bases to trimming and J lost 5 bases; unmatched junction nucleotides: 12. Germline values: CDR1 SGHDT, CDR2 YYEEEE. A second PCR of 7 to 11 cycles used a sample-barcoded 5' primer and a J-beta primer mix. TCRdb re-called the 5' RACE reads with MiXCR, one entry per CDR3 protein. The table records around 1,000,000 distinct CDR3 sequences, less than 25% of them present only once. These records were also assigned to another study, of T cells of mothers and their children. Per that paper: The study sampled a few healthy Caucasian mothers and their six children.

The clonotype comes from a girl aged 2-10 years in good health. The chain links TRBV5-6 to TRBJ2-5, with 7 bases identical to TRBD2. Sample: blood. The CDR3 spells CASRRWGGPSETQYF. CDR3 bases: TGTGCCAGCAGAAGGTGGGGAGGGCCGTCCGAGACCCAGTACTTC.